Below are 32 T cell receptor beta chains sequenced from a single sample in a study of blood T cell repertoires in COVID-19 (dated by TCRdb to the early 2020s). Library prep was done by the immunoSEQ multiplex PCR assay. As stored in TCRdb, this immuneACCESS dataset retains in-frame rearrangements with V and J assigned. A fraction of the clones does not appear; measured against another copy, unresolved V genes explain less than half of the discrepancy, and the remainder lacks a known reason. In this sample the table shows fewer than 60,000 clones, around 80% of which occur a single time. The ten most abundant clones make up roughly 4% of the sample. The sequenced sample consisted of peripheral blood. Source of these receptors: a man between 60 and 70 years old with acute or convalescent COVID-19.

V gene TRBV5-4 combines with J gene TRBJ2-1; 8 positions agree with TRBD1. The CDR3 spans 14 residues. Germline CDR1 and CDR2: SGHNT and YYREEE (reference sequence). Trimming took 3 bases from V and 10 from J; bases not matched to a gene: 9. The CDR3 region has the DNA TGTGCCAGCAGCTCACCTTGGGACAGGAGCGAGCAGTTCTTC. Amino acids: CASSSPWDRSEQFF.

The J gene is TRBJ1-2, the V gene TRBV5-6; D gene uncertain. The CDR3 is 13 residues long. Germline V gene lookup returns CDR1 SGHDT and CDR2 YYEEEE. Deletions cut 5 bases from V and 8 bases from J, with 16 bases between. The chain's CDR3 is CASRESGREGYTF. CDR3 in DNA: TGTGCCAGCAGGGAGAGCGGGAGGGAAGGCTACACCTTC. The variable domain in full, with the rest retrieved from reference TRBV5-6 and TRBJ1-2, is DAGVTQSPTHLIKTRGQQVTLRCSPKSGHDTVSWYQQALGQGPQFIFQYYEEEERQRGNFPDRFSGHQFPNYSSELNVNALLLGDSALYLCASRESGREGYTFGSGTRLTVV.

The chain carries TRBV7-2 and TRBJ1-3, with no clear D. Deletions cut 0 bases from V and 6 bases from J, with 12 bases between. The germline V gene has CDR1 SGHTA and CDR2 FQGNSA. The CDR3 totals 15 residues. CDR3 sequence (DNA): TGTGCCAGCAGCTTAGCCGGCGGGGTTGCAAACACCATATATTTT. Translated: CASSLAGGVANTIYF.

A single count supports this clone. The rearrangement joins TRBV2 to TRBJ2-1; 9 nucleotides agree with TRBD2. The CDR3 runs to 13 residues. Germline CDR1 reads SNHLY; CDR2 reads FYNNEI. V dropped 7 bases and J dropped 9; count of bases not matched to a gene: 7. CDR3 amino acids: CASKAGGPGEQFF. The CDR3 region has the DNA TGTGCCAGCAAGGCGGGGGGGCCGGGTGAGCAGTTCTTC.

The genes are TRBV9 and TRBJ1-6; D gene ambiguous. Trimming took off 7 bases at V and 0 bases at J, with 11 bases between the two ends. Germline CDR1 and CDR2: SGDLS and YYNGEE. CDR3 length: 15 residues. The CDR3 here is CASGDLSSYNSPLHF. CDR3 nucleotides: TGTGCCAGCGGCGACCTGAGCTCCTATAATTCACCCCTCCACTTT.

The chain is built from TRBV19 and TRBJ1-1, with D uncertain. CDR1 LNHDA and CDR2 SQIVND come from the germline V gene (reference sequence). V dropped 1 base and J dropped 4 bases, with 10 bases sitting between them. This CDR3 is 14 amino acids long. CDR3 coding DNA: TGTGCCAGTAGTATAGGCAGGTTGGCCACTGAAGCTTTCTTT. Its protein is CASSIGRLATEAFF.

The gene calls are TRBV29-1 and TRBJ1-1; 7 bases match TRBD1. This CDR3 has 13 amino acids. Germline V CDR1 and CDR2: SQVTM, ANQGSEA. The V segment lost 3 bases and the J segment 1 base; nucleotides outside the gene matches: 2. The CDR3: CSVEQGGNTEAFF. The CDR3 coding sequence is TGCAGCGTTGAGCAGGGGGGGAACACTGAAGCTTTCTTT.

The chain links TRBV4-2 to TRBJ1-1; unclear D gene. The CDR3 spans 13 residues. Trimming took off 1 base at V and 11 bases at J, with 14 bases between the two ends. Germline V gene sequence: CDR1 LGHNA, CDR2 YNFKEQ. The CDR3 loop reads CASSQGAGREAFF. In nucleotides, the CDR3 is TGTGCCAGCAGCCAAGGGGCGGGCCGGGAGGCTTTCTTT.

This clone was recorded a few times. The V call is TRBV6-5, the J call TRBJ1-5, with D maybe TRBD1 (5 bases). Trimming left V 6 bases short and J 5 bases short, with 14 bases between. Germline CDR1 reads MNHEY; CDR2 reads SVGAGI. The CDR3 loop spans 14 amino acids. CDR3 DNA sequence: TGTGCCAGCAGGAATGGGGGGGAGGATCAGCCCCAGCATTTT. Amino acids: CASRNGGEDQPQHF.

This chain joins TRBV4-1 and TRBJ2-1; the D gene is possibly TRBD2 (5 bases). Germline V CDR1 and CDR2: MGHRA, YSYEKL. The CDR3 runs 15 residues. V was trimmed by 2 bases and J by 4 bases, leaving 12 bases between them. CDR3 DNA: TGCGCCAGCAGCCAATTTGGGCTAGCTTACAATGAGCAGTTCTTC. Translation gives CASSQFGLAYNEQFF.

DNA of the CDR3: TGTGCCAGCAGCCGACAGGGGGCTATAAGGAATCAGCCCCAGCATTTT. Translation gives CASSRQGAIRNQPQHF. The chain has TRBV27 and TRBJ1-5, with 10 bases lining up with TRBD1. The germline V gene has CDR1 MNHEY and CDR2 SMNVEV (reference sequence). This CDR3 contains 16 residues. With V trimmed by 6 bases and J by 4 bases, 9 bases remained unmatched.

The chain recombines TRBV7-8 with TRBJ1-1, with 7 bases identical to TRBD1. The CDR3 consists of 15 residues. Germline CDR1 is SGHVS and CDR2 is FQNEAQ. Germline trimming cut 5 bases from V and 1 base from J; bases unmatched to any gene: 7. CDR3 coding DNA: TGTGCCAGCAGCCCCAGACAGGGTACGAACACTGAAGCTTTCTTT. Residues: CASSPRQGTNTEAFF.

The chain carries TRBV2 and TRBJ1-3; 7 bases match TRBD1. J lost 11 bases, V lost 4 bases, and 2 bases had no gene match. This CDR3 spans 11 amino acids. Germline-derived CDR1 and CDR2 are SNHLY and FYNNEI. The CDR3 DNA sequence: TGTGCCAGCAGTGTAGGGGGCGCCATATATTTT. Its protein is CASSVGGAIYF.

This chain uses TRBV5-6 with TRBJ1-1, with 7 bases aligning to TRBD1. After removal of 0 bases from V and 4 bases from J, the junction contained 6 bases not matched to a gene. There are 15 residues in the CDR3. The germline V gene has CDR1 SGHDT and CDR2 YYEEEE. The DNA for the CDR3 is TGTGCCAGCAGCTTGGGGTACAGGGGAGGCACTGAAGCTTTCTTT. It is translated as CASSLGYRGGTEAFF.

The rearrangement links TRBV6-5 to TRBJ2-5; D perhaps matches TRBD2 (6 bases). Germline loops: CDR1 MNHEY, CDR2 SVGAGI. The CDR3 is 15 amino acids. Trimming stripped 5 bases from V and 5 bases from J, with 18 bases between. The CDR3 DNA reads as TGTGCCAGCAGTACGTTGGGACTCAATGTGGAGACCCAGTACTTC. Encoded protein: CASSTLGLNVETQYF.

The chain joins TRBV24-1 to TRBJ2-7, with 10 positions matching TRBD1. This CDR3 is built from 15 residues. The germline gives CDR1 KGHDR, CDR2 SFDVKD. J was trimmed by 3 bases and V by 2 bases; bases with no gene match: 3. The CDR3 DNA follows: TGTGCCACCAGTGATTACGGACAGGGGGGCTACGAGCAGTACTTC. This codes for CATSDYGQGGYEQYF.

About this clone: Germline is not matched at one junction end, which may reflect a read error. This CDR3 reads CASSSDRTPLF. Here the CDR3 DNA reads TGTGCCAGCAGCTCAGACAGGACGCCCCTCTTC. This chain uses TRBV7-9 with TRBJ1-2; possibly TRBD1 for D (6 bases). This CDR3 spans 11 amino acids. CDR1 and CDR2 from the germline V gene are SEHNR and FQNEAQ (reference sequence).

This chain's CDR3 is CASSLLGTGVSDEQFF. In nucleotides, the CDR3 is TGTGCCAGCAGCCTCTTAGGGACAGGGGTTAGCGATGAGCAGTTCTTC. The chain joins TRBV27 to TRBJ2-1; TRBD1 agrees at 10 bases. Germline loops: CDR1 MNHEY, CDR2 SMNVEV (reference sequence). Losses at the gene ends were 6 bases for V and 8 bases for J; bases not matched to a gene: 13. This CDR3 has 16 residues.

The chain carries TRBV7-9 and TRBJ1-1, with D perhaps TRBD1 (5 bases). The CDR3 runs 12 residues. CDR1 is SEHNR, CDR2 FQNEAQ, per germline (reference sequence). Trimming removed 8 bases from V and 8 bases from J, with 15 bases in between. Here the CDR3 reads CASSGVQEEAFF. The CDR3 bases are TGTGCCAGCTCGGGGGTCCAGGAAGAAGCTTTCTTT.

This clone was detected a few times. Written as DNA, the CDR3 is TGTGCCAGCAGCTCAATGAACACTGAAGCTTTCTTT. It yields the protein CASSSMNTEAFF. The chain employs TRBV11-2 and TRBJ1-1, with D uncertain. V was shortened by 4 bases and J by 0 bases, with 3 bases between the two germline ends. CDR1 is SGHAT and CDR2 is FQNNGV in the germline V gene. The CDR3 is 12 amino acids.

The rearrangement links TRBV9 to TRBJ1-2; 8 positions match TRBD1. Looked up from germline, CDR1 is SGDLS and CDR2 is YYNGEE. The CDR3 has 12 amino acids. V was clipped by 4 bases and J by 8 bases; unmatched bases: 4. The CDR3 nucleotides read TGTGCCAGCAGCCCGGACAGGGAAGGCTACACCTTC. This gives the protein CASSPDREGYTF.

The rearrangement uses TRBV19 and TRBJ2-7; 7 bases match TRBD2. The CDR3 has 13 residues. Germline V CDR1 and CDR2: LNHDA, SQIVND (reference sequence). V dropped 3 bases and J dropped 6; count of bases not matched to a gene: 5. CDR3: CASSMGGSGEQYF. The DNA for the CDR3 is TGTGCCAGTAGTATGGGGGGGTCCGGCGAGCAGTACTTC. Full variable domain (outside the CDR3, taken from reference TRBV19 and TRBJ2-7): DGGITQSPKYLFRKEGQNVTLSCEQNLNHDAMYWYRQDPGQGLRLIYYSQIVNDFQKGDIAEGYSVSREKKESFPLTVTSAQKNPTAFYLCASSMGGSGEQYFGPGTRLTVT.

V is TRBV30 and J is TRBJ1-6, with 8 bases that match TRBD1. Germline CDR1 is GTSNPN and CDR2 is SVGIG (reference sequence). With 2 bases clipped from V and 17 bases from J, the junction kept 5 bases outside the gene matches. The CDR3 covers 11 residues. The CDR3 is CAWSLTGVVHF. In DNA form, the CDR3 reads TGTGCCTGGAGTTTGACAGGGGTGGTCCACTTT.

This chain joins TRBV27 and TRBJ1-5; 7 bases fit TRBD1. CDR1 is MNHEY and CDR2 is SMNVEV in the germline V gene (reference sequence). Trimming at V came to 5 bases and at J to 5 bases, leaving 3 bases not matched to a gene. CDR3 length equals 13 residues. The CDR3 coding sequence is TGTGCCAGCAGTAGCCAGGGGGATCAGCCCCAGCATTTT. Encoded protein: CASSSQGDQPQHF.

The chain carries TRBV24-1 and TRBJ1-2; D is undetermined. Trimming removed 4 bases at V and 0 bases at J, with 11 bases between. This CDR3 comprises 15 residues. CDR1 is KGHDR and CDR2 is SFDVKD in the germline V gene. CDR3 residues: CATSERAGANYGYTF. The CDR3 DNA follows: TGTGCCACCAGTGAGAGGGCAGGAGCTAACTATGGCTACACCTTC.

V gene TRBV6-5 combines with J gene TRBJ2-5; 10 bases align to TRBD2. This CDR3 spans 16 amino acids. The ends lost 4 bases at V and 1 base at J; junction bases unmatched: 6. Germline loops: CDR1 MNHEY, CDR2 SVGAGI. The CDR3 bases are TGTGCCAGCAGTTTCACTAGCGGGGCGACCCAAGAGACCCAGTACTTC. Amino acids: CASSFTSGATQETQYF.

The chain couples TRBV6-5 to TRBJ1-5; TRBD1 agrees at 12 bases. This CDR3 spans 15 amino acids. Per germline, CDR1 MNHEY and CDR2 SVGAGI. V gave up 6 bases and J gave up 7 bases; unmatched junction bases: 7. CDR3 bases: TGTGCCAGCAGAAGAGCGGGACAGGGGGCCCAGCCCCAGCATTTT. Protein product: CASRRAGQGAQPQHF.

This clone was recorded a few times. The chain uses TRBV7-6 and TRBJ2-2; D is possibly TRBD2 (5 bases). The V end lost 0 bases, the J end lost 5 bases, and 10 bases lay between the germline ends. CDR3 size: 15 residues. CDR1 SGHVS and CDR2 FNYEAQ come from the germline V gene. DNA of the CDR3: TGTGCCAGCAGCTTAGCCGGGCGGACTACCGGGGAGCTGTTTTTT. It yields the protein CASSLAGRTTGELFF.

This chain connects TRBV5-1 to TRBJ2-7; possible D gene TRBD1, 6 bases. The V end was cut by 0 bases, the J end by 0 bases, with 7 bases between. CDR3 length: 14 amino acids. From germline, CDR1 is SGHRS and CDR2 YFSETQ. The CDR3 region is CASSLGQDSYEQYF. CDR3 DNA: TGCGCCAGCAGCTTGGGACAGGACTCCTACGAGCAGTACTTC. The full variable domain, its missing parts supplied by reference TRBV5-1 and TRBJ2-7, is KAGVTQTPRYLIKTRGQQVTLSCSPISGHRSVSWYQQTPGQGLQFLFEYFSETQRNKGNFPGRFSGRQFSNSRSEMNVSTLELGDSALYLCASSLGQDSYEQYFGPGTRLTVT.

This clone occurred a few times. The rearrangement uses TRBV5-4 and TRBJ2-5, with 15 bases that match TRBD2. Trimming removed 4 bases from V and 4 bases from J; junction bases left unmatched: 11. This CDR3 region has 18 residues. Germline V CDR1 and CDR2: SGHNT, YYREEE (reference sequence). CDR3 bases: TGTGCCAGCAGCCAGGGGACTAGCGGGGGGCCGGGGCTAGAGACCCAGTACTTC. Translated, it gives CASSQGTSGGPGLETQYF.

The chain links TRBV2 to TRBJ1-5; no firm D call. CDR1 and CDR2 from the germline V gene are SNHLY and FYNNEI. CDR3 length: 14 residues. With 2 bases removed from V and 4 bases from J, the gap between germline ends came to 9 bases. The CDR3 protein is CASSERRVNQPQHF. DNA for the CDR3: TGTGCCAGCAGTGAAAGGAGGGTAAATCAGCCCCAGCATTTT.

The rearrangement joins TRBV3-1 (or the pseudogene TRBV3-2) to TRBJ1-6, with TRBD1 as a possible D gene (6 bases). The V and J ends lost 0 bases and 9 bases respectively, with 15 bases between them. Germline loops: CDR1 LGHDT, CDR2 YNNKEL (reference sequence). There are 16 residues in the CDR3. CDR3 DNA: TGTGCCAGCAGCCAAGATCTCGGGGGGCTTGGTTCACCCCTCCACTTT. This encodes CASSQDLGGLGSPLHF.